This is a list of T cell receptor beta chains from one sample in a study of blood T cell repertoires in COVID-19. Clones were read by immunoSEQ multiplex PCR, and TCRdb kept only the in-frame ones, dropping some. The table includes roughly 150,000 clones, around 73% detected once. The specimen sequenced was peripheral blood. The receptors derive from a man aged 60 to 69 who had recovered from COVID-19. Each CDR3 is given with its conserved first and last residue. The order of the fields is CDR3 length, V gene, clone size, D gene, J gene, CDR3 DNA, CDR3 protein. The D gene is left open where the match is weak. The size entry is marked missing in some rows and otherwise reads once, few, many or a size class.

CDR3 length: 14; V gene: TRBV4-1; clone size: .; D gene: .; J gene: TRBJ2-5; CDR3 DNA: TGCGCCAGCAGCCAACAGGGGGGCGGGGAGACCCAGTACTTC; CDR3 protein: CASSQQGGGETQYF
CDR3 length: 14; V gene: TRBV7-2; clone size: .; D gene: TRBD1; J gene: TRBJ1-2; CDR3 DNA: TGTGCCAGCAGCCCAAGACAGGGGACGGCGGGCTACACCTTC; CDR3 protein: CASSPRQGTAGYTF
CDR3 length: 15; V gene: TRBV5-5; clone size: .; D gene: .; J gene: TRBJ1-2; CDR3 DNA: TGTGCCAGCAGCTTGGAAGAGGGGGTTAACTATAGCTACACCTTC; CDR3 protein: CASSLEEGVNYSYTF
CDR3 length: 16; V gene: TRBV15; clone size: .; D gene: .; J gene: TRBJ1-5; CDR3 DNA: TGTGCCACCAGCAGACCCTATAGGAGGGCGGTGGAGCCCCAGCATTTT; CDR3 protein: CATSRPYRRAVEPQHF
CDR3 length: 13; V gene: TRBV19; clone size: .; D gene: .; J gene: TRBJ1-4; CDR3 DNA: TGTGCCAGTAGTATAGCCCCCAGGGAAAAACTGTTTTTT; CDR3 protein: CASSIAPREKLFF
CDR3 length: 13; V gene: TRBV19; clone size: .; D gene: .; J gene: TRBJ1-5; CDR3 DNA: TGTGCCAGTAGTATAAACGGGGATCAGCCCCAGCATTTT; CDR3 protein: CASSINGDQPQHF
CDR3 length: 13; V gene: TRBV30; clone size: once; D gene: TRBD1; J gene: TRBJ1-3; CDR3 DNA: TGTGCCGGGAGGACAGGGGCGGGAAACACCATATATTTT; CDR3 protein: CAGRTGAGNTIYF
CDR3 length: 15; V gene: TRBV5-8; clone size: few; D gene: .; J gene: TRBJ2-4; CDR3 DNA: TGTGCCAGCAGCTTGGAAGGTGGGGCAGGGAACATTCAGTACTTC; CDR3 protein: CASSLEGGAGNIQYF
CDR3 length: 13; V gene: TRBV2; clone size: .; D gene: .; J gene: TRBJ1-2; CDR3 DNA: TGTGCCAGCACGTCAGGGAGGGGCTATGGCTACACCTTC; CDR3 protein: CASTSGRGYGYTF
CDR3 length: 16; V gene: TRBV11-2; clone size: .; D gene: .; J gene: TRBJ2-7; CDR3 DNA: TGTGCCAGCAGCTCGCCTTCGTTGGACATGCCCTACGAGCAGTACTTC; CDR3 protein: CASSSPSLDMPYEQYF
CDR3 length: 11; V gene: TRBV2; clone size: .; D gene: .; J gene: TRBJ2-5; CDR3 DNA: TGTGCCAGCAAGACAGAAGAGACCCAGTACTTC; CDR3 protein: CASKTEETQYF
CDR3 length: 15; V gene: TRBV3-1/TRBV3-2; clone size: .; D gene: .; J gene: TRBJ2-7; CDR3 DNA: TGTGCCAGCAGCCAAGGCCCGGACAGCTCCTACGAGCAGTACTTC; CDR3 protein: CASSQGPDSSYEQYF
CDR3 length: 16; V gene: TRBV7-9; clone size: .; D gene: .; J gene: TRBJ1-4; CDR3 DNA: TGTGCCAGCACCGGCGGGGGCAGCATTGGGAGTGAAAAACTGTTTTTT; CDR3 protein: CASTGGGSIGSEKLFF
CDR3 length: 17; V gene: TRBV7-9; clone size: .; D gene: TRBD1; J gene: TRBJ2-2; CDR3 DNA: TGTGCCAGCAGCCCAGTCGGACAGGGGGCGAACACCGGGGAGCTGTTTTTT; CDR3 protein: CASSPVGQGANTGELFF
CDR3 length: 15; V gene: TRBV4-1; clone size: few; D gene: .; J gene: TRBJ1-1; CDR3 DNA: TGCGCCAGCAGCCTCCTGCCGGGGATGAACACTGAAGCTTTCTTT; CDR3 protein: CASSLLPGMNTEAFF
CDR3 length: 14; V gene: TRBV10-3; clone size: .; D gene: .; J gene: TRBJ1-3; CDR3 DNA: TGTGCCATCAGTTCAAACGGGATGGGAAACACCATATATTTT; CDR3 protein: CAISSNGMGNTIYF
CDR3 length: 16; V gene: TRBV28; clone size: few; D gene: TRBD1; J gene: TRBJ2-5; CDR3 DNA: TGTGCCAGCAGTTTGTTCACCGGGACAGCGCGAGAGACCCAGTACTTC; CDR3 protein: CASSLFTGTARETQYF
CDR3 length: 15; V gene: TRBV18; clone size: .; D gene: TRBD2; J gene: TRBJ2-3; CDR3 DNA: TGTGCCAGCTCAAGGTCTAGCGGGGACACAGATACGCAGTATTTT; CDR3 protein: CASSRSSGDTDTQYF
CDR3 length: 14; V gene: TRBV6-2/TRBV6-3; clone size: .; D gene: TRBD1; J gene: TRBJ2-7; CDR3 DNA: TGTGCCAGCAGTAACTTGGACAGGTTCTACGAGCAGTACTTC; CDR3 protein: CASSNLDRFYEQYF
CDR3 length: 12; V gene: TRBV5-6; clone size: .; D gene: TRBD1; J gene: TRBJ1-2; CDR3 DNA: TGTGCCAGCAGCCAAGGACAGGATGGCTACACCTTC; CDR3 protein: CASSQGQDGYTF
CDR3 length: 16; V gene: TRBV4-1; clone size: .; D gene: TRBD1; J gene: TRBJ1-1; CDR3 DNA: TGCGCCAGCAGCCCCATAACCGGGACAGGGAACACTGAAGCTTTCTTT; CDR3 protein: CASSPITGTGNTEAFF
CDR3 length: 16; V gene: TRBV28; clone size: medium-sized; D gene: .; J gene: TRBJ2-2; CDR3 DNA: TGTGCCAGCAGTCCCTTAGGGTCAGGGGGGACCGGGGAGCTGTTTTTT; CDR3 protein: CASSPLGSGGTGELFF
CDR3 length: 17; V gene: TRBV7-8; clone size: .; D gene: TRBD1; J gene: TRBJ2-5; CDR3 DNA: TGTGCCAGCAGCTTGGGGCCGGGACAGGGCCTCCAAGAGACCCAGTACTTC; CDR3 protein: CASSLGPGQGLQETQYF
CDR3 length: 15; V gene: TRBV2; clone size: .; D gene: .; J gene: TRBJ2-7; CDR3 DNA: TGTGCCAGCAGGGTTGACAAACCCCCCTCCTACGAGCAGTACTTC; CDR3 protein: CASRVDKPPSYEQYF
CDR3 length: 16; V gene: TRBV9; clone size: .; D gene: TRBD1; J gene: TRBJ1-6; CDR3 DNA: TGTGCCAGCAGCCCCCGACAGGGGGTGAATAATTCACCCCTCCACTTT; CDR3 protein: CASSPRQGVNNSPLHF
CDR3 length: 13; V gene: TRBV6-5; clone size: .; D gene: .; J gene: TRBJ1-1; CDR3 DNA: TGTGCCAGCAGGCGGGGGGGGAGCACTGAAGCTTTCTTT; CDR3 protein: CASRRGGSTEAFF
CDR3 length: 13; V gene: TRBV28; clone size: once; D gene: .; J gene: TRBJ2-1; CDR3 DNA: TGTGCCAGCAGTTTCCAGCGCATCAATGAGCAGTTCTTC; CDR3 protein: CASSFQRINEQFF
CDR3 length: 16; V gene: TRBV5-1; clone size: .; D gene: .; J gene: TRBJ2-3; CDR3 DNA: TGCGCCAGCAGCTTGGGTGGGCGAGTGGGCACAGATACGCAGTATTTT; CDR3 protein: CASSLGGRVGTDTQYF
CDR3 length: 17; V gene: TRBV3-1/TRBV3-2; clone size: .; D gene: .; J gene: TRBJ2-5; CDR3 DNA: TGTGCCAGCAGCCAAGAAAATCAACTGGGGCCCCAAGAGACCCAGTACTTC; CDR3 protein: CASSQENQLGPQETQYF
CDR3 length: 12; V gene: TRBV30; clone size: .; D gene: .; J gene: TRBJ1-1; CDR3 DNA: TGTGCCTGGAGTGATGCGGGACGTGAAGCTTTCTTT; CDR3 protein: CAWSDAGREAFF
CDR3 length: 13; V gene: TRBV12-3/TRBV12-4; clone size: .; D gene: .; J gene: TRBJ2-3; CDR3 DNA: TGTGCCAGCAGTTTAGCGGCCACAGATACGCAGTATTTT; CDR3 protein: CASSLAATDTQYF
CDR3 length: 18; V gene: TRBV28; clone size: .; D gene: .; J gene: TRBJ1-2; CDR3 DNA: TGTGCCAGCAGTTCCCGAGGGCCTTTTGTACCCTCTAACTATGGCTACACCTTC; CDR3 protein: CASSSRGPFVPSNYGYTF
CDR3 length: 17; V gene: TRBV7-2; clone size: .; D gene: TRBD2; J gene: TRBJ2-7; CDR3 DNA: TGTGCCAGCAGCTTAGGAGTTCAGGGACTAGCGGGAGGCGAGCAGTACTTC; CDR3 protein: CASSLGVQGLAGGEQYF
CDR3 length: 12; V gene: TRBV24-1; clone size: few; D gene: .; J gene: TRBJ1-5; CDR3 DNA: TGTGCCACCAGTGAGGGGGGTCAGCCCCAGCATTTT; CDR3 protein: CATSEGGQPQHF